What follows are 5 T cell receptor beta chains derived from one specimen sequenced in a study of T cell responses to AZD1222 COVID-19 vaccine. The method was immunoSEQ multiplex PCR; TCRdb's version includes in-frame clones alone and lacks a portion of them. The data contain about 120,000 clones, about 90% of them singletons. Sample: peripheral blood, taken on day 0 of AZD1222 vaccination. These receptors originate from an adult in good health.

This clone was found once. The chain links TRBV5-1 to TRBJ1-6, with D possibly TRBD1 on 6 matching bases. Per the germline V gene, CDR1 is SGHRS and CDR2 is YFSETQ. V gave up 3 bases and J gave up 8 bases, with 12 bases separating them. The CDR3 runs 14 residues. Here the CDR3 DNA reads TGCGCCAGCAGCTCACAGGGAGAACATTCACCCCTCCACTTT. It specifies CASSSQGEHSPLHF.

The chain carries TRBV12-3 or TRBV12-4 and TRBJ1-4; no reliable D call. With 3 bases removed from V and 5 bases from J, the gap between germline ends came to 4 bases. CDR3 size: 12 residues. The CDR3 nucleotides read TGTGCCAGCAGTTTGGAGAATGAAAAACTGTTTTTT. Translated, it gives CASSLENEKLFF.

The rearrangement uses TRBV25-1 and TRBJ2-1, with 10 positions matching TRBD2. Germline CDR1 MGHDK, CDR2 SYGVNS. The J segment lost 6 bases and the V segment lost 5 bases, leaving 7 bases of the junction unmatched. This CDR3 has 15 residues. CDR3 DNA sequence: TGTGCCAGCAGTACCAATAGCGGGGGGCTCAATGAGCAGTTCTTC. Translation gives CASSTNSGGLNEQFF.

CDR3 coding DNA: TGTGCCAGCAGTTCCCCAGCGTTTCGATTGGGCACAGATACGCAGTATTTT. It codes for CASSSPAFRLGTDTQYF. The V and J genes are TRBV28 and TRBJ2-3; D gene unclear. Trimming shortened V by 4 bases and J by 1 base, and 18 bases separated the two germline ends. Germline values: CDR1 MDHEN, CDR2 SYDVKM. The CDR3 has 17 residues.

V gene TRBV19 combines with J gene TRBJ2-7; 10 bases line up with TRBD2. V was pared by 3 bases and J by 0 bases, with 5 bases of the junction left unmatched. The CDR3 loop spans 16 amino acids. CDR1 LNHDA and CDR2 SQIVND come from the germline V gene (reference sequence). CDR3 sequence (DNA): TGTGCCAGTAGTATTATATGGACTAGCGGCTCCTACGAGCAGTACTTC. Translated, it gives CASSIIWTSGSYEQYF.